These 32 T cell receptor beta chains originate from one sample sequenced in a study of blood T cell repertoires in COVID-19. Here immunoSEQ multiplex PCR was the method, and the copy in TCRdb shows in-frame clones only, minus some. The table has fewer than 70,000 clones, approximately 89% seen once. The sample comprised peripheral blood. All receptors come from a man between 60 and 70 years old with active or convalescent COVID-19.

The V gene is TRBV29-1, the J gene TRBJ1-1, with TRBD1 matching over 9 bases. Unmatched junction bases numbered 9, after V lost 6 bases and J lost 1 base. The V gene's germline CDR1 is SQVTM and CDR2 ANQGSEA. The CDR3 totals 15 residues. The CDR3 region has the DNA TGCAGCGTCGGCACCGGGACAGGGTGGAACACTGAAGCTTTCTTT. Translating it yields CSVGTGTGWNTEAFF.

V is TRBV15 and J is TRBJ1-4, with unresolved D. There are 14 residues in the CDR3. Germline-derived CDR1 and CDR2 are LNHNV and YYDKDF (reference sequence). V was pared by 4 bases and J by 1 base, with 7 bases between. The CDR3 loop reads CATSKRETNEKLFF. The DNA of the CDR3 is TGTGCCACCAGCAAGCGGGAAACTAATGAAAAACTGTTTTTT.

The rearrangement uses TRBV19 and TRBJ1-2; 9 bases match TRBD1. Germline V gene sequence: CDR1 LNHDA, CDR2 SQIVND (reference sequence). This CDR3 is built from 14 residues. After removal of 7 bases from V and 7 bases from J, the junction contained 10 bases not matched to a gene. For the CDR3, the DNA is TGTGCCAGTAACACCGCGGGGACAGGGAGTGGCTACACCTTC. It is translated as CASNTAGTGSGYTF. Filled out from reference TRBV19 and TRBJ1-2, the complete variable domain reads DGGITQSPKYLFRKEGQNVTLSCEQNLNHDAMYWYRQDPGQGLRLIYYSQIVNDFQKGDIAEGYSVSREKKESFPLTVTSAQKNPTAFYLCASNTAGTGSGYTFGSGTRLTVV.

The chain is built from TRBV19 and TRBJ2-5, with a possible D match to TRBD1 (6 bases). The length of the CDR3 is 15 residues. The germline V gene encodes CDR1 LNHDA and CDR2 SQIVND (reference sequence). V lost 5 bases to trimming and J lost 5 bases, with 18 bases between them. CDR3 in DNA: TGTGCCAGTAGTGCATACAGACAGGAAGCGGAGACCCAGTACTTC. It translates to CASSAYRQEAETQYF.

This rearrangement joins TRBV29-1 to TRBJ1-3; tentative D call: TRBD1 (5 bases). This CDR3 has 13 amino acids. V was pared by 7 bases and J by 4 bases, with 14 bases between. Germline V lookup: CDR1 SQVTM, CDR2 ANQGSEA. CDR3 sequence: CSAGLTEGNTIYF. CDR3 in DNA: TGCAGCGCCGGATTGACAGAAGGAAACACCATATATTTT.

This clone was recorded once. J is TRBJ2-7 and V is TRBV3-1 (or the pseudogene TRBV3-2); weak D call: TRBD2 (5 bases). CDR3 length equals 19 residues. V gave up 2 bases and J gave up 4 bases, with 27 bases separating them. Germline V CDR1 and CDR2: LGHDT, YNNKEL (reference sequence). In DNA, the CDR3 is TGTGCCAGCAGCCAATTTGGTGGGCGGGCCCGGGCAGCAAGTTACGAGCAGTACTTC. Protein product: CASSQFGGRARAASYEQYF.

The chain combines TRBV5-4 with TRBJ1-1; tentative D call: TRBD1 (5 bases). CDR1 SGHNT and CDR2 YYREEE come from the germline V gene (reference sequence). The CDR3 is 14 residues long. With 4 bases removed from V and 3 bases from J, the gap between germline ends came to 13 bases. In DNA, the CDR3 is TGTGCCAGCAGCGGCGGCGGGGGGGACACTGAAGCTTTCTTT. Its translation is CASSGGGGDTEAFF.

This sequence joins TRBV7-2 and TRBJ1-6; no definite D call. Trimming took 2 bases from V and 0 from J, leaving 11 bases between them. Germline CDR1 SGHTA, CDR2 FQGNSA. The CDR3 consists of 17 residues. The CDR3 region is CASSLPLRSSYNSPLHF. The CDR3 DNA reads as TGTGCCAGCAGCTTACCTTTACGGAGCTCCTATAATTCACCCCTCCACTTT.

The rearrangement links TRBV19 to TRBJ2-4; D is unresolved. CDR3 length: 16 amino acids. With 3 bases removed from V and 7 bases from J, the gap between germline ends came to 19 bases. The germline V gene encodes CDR1 LNHDA and CDR2 SQIVND (reference sequence). The CDR3: CASSISGDLSLNIQYF. For the CDR3, the DNA is TGTGCCAGTAGTATTTCGGGTGATTTGAGTCTGAACATTCAGTACTTC. The variable domain in full, completed from reference TRBV19 and TRBJ2-4, reads DGGITQSPKYLFRKEGQNVTLSCEQNLNHDAMYWYRQDPGQGLRLIYYSQIVNDFQKGDIAEGYSVSREKKESFPLTVTSAQKNPTAFYLCASSISGDLSLNIQYFGAGTRLSVL.

This clone has a single count. This rearrangement joins TRBV7-2 to TRBJ1-5; 7 bases fit TRBD1. The ends lost 0 bases at V and 7 bases at J; junction bases unmatched: 9. Per the germline V gene, CDR1 is SGHTA and CDR2 is FQGNSA. This CDR3 is built from 16 residues. The CDR3 region has the DNA TGTGCCAGCAGCTTAGCATCGACAGGGATTTGGCAGCCCCAGCATTTT. This sequence encodes CASSLASTGIWQPQHF.

The chain links TRBV4-3 to TRBJ1-2; 11 bases fit TRBD1. CDR3 length equals 15 residues. V trimming: 4 bases; J trimming: 3 bases; junction bases outside the gene matches: 4. Germline CDR1 is LGHNA and CDR2 is YSLEER. The CDR3 loop reads CASSRVGQGDYGYTF. The CDR3 DNA reads as TGCGCCAGCAGCCGAGTGGGACAGGGGGACTATGGCTACACCTTC.

This chain joins TRBV5-1 and TRBJ1-6; D is unclear. Trimming left V 0 bases short and J 0 bases short, with 10 bases between. Germline CDR1 reads SGHRS; CDR2 reads YFSETQ. CDR3 size: 17 residues. The DNA for the CDR3 is TGCGCCAGCAGCTTGGGGGAGGCGAGCTCCTATAATTCACCCCTCCACTTT. Translated, it gives CASSLGEASSYNSPLHF.

This clone was detected once. V and J are TRBV7-2 and TRBJ1-5, with D uncertain. The CDR3 runs 17 residues. Germline V gives CDR1 SGHTA, CDR2 FQGNSA. The V end lost 5 bases, the J end lost 2 bases, and 19 bases lay between the germline ends. Here the CDR3 DNA reads TGTGCCAGCAGCGTCAGTCGCGGGGTTTTGGGCAATCAGCCCCAGCATTTT. This encodes CASSVSRGVLGNQPQHF.

The sample holds one count of this clone. The genes are TRBV9 and TRBJ2-1; TRBD2 aligns across 11 bases. CDR3 size: 16 residues. Per germline, CDR1 SGDLS and CDR2 YYNGEE. J lost 1 base, V lost 3 bases, and 3 bases had no gene match. The CDR3 nucleotides are TGTGCCAGCAGCGCGGGACTAGCGGTGTCCTACAATGAGCAGTTCTTC. Amino acid sequence: CASSAGLAVSYNEQFF.

The chain links TRBV5-4 to TRBJ2-5; D may be TRBD1 (6 bases). Germline CDR1 and CDR2: SGHNT and YYREEE (reference sequence). V lost 4 bases to trimming and J lost 5 bases, with 18 bases between them. CDR3 length: 15 residues. In nucleotides, the CDR3 is TGTGCCAGCAGCAAACCCGGACTTACAGGGGAGACCCAGTACTTC. Translating it yields CASSKPGLTGETQYF.

The V and J genes are TRBV7-9 and TRBJ2-3; 8 nucleotides match TRBD1. This CDR3 has 14 residues. The junction had 5 bases not matched to a gene; V was cut back by 4 bases and J by 5 bases. Germline assignment: CDR1 SEHNR and CDR2 FQNEAQ (reference sequence). Here the CDR3 DNA reads TGTGCCAGCAGCTGGGGGACAGGAGGAGATACGCAGTATTTT. Amino acid sequence: CASSWGTGGDTQYF.

The rearrangement uses TRBV19 and TRBJ1-3; D is undetermined. The CDR3 has 16 residues. The ends were cut back, 5 bases at V and 0 bases at J, with 14 bases in the middle. CDR1 is LNHDA, CDR2 SQIVND, per germline (reference sequence). The CDR3 here is CASSRTTYPSGNTIYF. DNA of the CDR3: TGTGCCAGTAGTCGTACGACATATCCCTCTGGAAACACCATATATTTT.

The chain joins TRBV2 to TRBJ1-4, with 11 nucleotides matching TRBD1. The J segment lost 6 bases and the V segment lost 6 bases, leaving 3 bases of the junction unmatched. The CDR3 sequence is 14 residues long. Germline V lookup: CDR1 SNHLY, CDR2 FYNNEI. The CDR3 region has the DNA TGTGCCAGCAGCCGGGACAGGGGGGATGAAAAACTGTTTTTT. Protein sequence: CASSRDRGDEKLFF.

V gene TRBV7-6 combines with J gene TRBJ2-1; 7 bases align to TRBD1. Germline V gene data show CDR1 as SGHVS and CDR2 as FNYEAQ. This CDR3 contains 14 residues. Germline trimming cut 0 bases from V and 6 bases from J; bases unmatched to any gene: 2. CDR3 nucleotides: TGTGCCAGCAGCTTAGCTAGGACAGGCAATGAGCAGTTCTTC. Residues: CASSLARTGNEQFF.

This clone was seen only a few times. The CDR3 here is CASSESEGQGIIHYNEQFF. For the CDR3, the DNA is TGCGCCAGCAGTGAGTCGGAGGGACAGGGTATAATCCACTACAATGAGCAGTTCTTC. The chain links TRBV10-1 to TRBJ2-1; 9 nucleotides line up with TRBD1. V lost 0 bases, J lost 3 bases, and 12 bases stayed unmatched. This CDR3 contains 19 residues. Germline V CDR1 and CDR2: WNHNN, SYGVQD (reference sequence).

The genes are TRBV7-2 and TRBJ2-3; 15 bases are shared with TRBD2. Germline CDR1 and CDR2: SGHTA and FQGNSA. The CDR3 covers 15 residues. The V gene end was trimmed by 5 bases and the J gene end by 8 bases; junction bases not matched to a gene: 5. The CDR3 protein is CASSARTSGRVTQYF. The CDR3 nucleotides are TGTGCCAGCAGCGCTCGGACTAGCGGGAGGGTTACGCAGTATTTT.

This clone was observed a few times. In DNA form, the CDR3 reads TGTGCCATCAACAGGGGGAATGGCTACACCTTC. This gives the protein CAINRGNGYTF. The chain has TRBV10-3 and TRBJ1-2; 8 nucleotides align to TRBD1. Germline V gene lookup returns CDR1 ENHRY and CDR2 SYGVKD. The CDR3 is 11 amino acids. With V trimmed by 7 bases and J by 6 bases, 1 base remained unmatched.

V and J are TRBV24-1 and TRBJ1-3; tentatively, D is TRBD1 (6 bases). The length of the CDR3 is 19 residues. The V and J ends lost 4 bases and 1 base respectively, with 22 bases between them. Germline values: CDR1 KGHDR, CDR2 SFDVKD. The CDR3 DNA reads as TGTGCCACCAGTGAACTCAAAATTAGACAGGACAGATCTGGAAACACCATATATTTT. This gives the protein CATSELKIRQDRSGNTIYF.

The V and J genes are TRBV18 and TRBJ2-5; D remains ambiguous. Germline V lookup: CDR1 KGHSH, CDR2 LQKENI. The V and J ends lost 1 base and 4 bases respectively, with 7 bases between them. This CDR3 is built from 13 residues. DNA of the CDR3: TGTGCCAGCTCACCACTTCTTCGAGAGACCCAGTACTTC. Amino acids: CASSPLLRETQYF.

The CDR3 coding sequence is TGTGCCAGCAGCGGGACTTCTGAAGCTTTCTTT. This encodes CASSGTSEAFF. The genes are TRBV5-4 and TRBJ1-1, with TRBD1 as a possible D gene (5 bases). The length of the CDR3 is 11 residues. Germline loops: CDR1 SGHNT, CDR2 YYREEE (reference sequence). Trimming stripped 4 bases from V and 6 bases from J, with 7 bases between. Variable domain in full (rest from reference TRBV5-4 and TRBJ1-1): ETGVTQSPTHLIKTRGQQVTLRCSSQSGHNTVSWYQQALGQGPQFIFQYYREEENGRGNFPPRFSGLQFPNYSSELNVNALELDDSALYLCASSGTSEAFFGQGTRLTVV.

The genes are TRBV20-1 and TRBJ1-2; D gene unclear. Germline lookup yields CDR1 DFQATT and CDR2 SNEGSKA (reference sequence). The V end lost 7 bases, the J end lost 1 base, and 7 bases lay between the germline ends. The CDR3 consists of 11 residues. This CDR3 reads CSGAFNYGYTF. Here the CDR3 DNA reads TGCAGTGGAGCCTTTAACTATGGCTACACCTTC.

The gene calls are TRBV6-5 and TRBJ1-4; D not certain. Germline CDR1 reads MNHEY; CDR2 reads SVGAGI. The length of the CDR3 is 13 residues. V gave up 2 bases and J gave up 3 bases, with 4 bases separating them. The CDR3 protein is CASSYEANEKLFF. CDR3 bases: TGTGCCAGCAGTTACGAGGCTAATGAAAAACTGTTTTTT.

The rearrangement links TRBV7-9 to TRBJ2-1; the D gene is possibly TRBD1 (5 bases). Germline V gives CDR1 SEHNR, CDR2 FQNEAQ (reference sequence). The CDR3 length is 13 residues. V lost 3 bases and J lost 6, with 9 bases in between. CDR3 in DNA: TGTGCCAGCAGCTTTGACAGTATCAATGAGCAGTTCTTC. The encoded protein is CASSFDSINEQFF.

This clone was seen a few times. The gene calls are TRBV20-1 and TRBJ2-1; D perhaps matches TRBD2 (5 bases). The CDR3 runs 11 residues. From germline, CDR1 is DFQATT and CDR2 SNEGSKA (reference sequence). Trimming stripped 5 bases from V and 7 bases from J, with 9 bases between. CDR3 in amino acids: CSAYGVNEQFF. The CDR3 region has the DNA TGCAGTGCTTACGGGGTGAATGAGCAGTTCTTC.

The chain couples TRBV6-2 or TRBV6-3 to TRBJ2-7; no reliable D call. The CDR3 has 12 residues. Germline V gene data show CDR1 as MNHEY and CDR2 as SVGEGT. V was trimmed by 1 base and J by 4 bases, leaving 5 bases between them. CDR3 in amino acids: CASSYFGYEQYF. The CDR3 coding sequence is TGTGCCAGCAGTTACTTCGGGTACGAGCAGTACTTC.

The chain carries TRBV9 and TRBJ2-5, with D perhaps TRBD2 (5 bases). The CDR3 consists of 14 residues. V was clipped by 2 bases and J by 2 bases, with 10 bases between them. Looked up from germline, CDR1 is SGDLS and CDR2 is YYNGEE. CDR3 amino acids: CASSVGVKQETQYF. CDR3 coding DNA: TGTGCCAGCAGCGTGGGAGTTAAACAAGAGACCCAGTACTTC.

This chain joins TRBV5-8 and TRBJ2-3; D is perhaps TRBD1 (7 bases). The length of the CDR3 is 17 residues. The V gene's germline CDR1 is SGHTS and CDR2 YDEGEE. V lost 4 bases and J 2 bases, leaving 20 bases between the germline ends. CDR3 nucleotides: TGTGCCAGCAGCGAGAAGGGGGGACAGATTATCACAGATACGCAGTATTTT. As protein: CASSEKGGQIITDTQYF.